This TCR beta chain derives from a study of T cell changes during pregnancy in multiple sclerosis. Clones were read by immunoSEQ multiplex PCR, and TCRdb kept only the in-frame ones, dropping some. This sample has tens of thousands of clones, with around 96% found just once. The sequences come from CD8+ T cells from peripheral blood mononuclear cells, collected after pregnancy. This TCR was recovered from a female donor with multiple sclerosis, enrolled in a pregnancy study.

The CDR3 sequence is CASSDPWTDLTPLANYGYTF. The CDR3 bases are TGTGCCAGCAGTGACCCTTGGACAGATTTGACCCCTTTAGCTAACTATGGCTACACCTTC. V is TRBV6-4 and J is TRBJ1-2, with D possibly being TRBD1 (6 bases). The V gene's germline CDR1 is MRHNA and CDR2 SNTAGT. This CDR3 is 20 amino acids long. Trimming left V 2 bases short and J 0 bases short, with 25 bases between.